The 4 T cell receptor beta chains below come from one sample, sequenced in a study of T-cell reconstitution after alpha-beta-depleted transplantation in children. The authors prepared the TCRbeta library with unique molecular identifiers. TCRdb ran MiXCR on the PCR reads and lists one entry per CDR3 protein. The sample contains 700,000 or so distinct CDR3 sequences, roughly 14% of which appear only once. The specimen was PBMCs, collected before TCRalphabeta/CD19-depleted stem cell transplant. These receptors were collected from a girl aged 2-10 years with congenital amegakaryocytic thrombocytopenia, due to receive a stem cell transplant.

This clonotype was seen at least ten times. This sequence joins TRBV7-9 and TRBJ2-7, with no clear D. Germline V gene lookup returns CDR1 SEHNR and CDR2 FQNEAQ (reference sequence). The CDR3 contains 11 residues. The ends were cut back, 5 bases at V and 4 bases at J, with 6 bases in the middle. CDR3: CASSARYEQYF. CDR3 nucleotide sequence: TGTGCCAGCAGCGCCCGATACGAGCAGTACTTC.

The gene calls are TRBV5-5 and TRBJ2-7, with TRBD2 identical over 14 bases. Germline lookup yields CDR1 SGHKS and CDR2 YYEKEE (reference sequence). Losses at the gene ends were 6 bases for V and 1 base for J; bases not matched to a gene: 12. The CDR3 totals 18 residues. This CDR3 reads CASIQPGLAGVRSYEQYF. The DNA of the CDR3 is TGTGCCAGCATCCAACCGGGACTAGCGGGAGTTCGTTCCTACGAGCAGTACTTC.

Only a few counts were recorded for this clonotype. The V gene is TRBV15, the J gene TRBJ1-1; no definite D call. The germline V gene has CDR1 LNHNV and CDR2 YYDKDF (reference sequence). The CDR3 contains 13 residues. Trimming left V 0 bases short and J 14 bases short, with 16 bases between. In DNA, the CDR3 is TGTGCCACCAGCAGAGACCTCCCGGACGGCGGGTTCTTT. Translation: CATSRDLPDGGFF.

This clonotype was seen many times. The chain joins TRBV5-4 to TRBJ2-1, with TRBD2 identical over 10 bases. The J segment lost 5 bases and the V segment lost 2 bases, leaving 7 bases of the junction unmatched. Germline V gives CDR1 SGHNT, CDR2 YYREEE (reference sequence). The CDR3 has 16 residues. The CDR3 sequence is CASSLDGLADHNEQFF. The DNA for the CDR3 is TGTGCCAGCAGCTTAGACGGACTAGCGGACCACAATGAGCAGTTCTTC.